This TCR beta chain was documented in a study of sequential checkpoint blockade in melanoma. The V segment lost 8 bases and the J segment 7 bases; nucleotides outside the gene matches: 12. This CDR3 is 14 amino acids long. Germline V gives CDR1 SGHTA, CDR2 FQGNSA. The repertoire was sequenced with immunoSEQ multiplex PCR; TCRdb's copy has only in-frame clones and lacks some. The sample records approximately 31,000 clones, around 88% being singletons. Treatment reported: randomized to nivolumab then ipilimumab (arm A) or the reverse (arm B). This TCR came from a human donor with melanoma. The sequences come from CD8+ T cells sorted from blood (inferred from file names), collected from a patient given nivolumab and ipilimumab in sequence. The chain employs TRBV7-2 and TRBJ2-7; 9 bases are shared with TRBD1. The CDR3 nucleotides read TGTGCCAGCGGTAACCAAGGGACAGGGTGGGAGCAGTACTTC. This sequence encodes CASGNQGTGWEQYF. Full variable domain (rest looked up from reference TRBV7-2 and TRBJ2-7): GAGVSQSPSNKVTEKGKDVELRCDPISGHTALYWYRQSLGQGLEFLIYFQGNSAPDKSGLPSDRFSAERTGGSVSTLTIQRTQQEDSAVYLCASGNQGTGWEQYFGPGTRLTVT.